Listed below are T cell receptor beta chains from one sample, sequenced in a study of blood T cell repertoires in COVID-19. Here immunoSEQ multiplex PCR was the method, and the copy in TCRdb shows in-frame clones only, minus some. The table lists 200,000 to 250,000 clones, 70% to 85% of them singletons. The sample comprised PBMCs or T cells enriched from blood (not recorded which). The receptors here all came from a woman in her sixties who had recovered from COVID-19. Each CDR3 is given with its conserved first and last residue. A D gene is named only where the DNA matches it firmly. Size tells how often a clone was seen (once, few, many) or the class of an expanded clone, and some rows leave it out.

-,TRBV3-1/TRBV3-2,TRBD1,TRBJ2-2,CASSQEGGKPWGELFF,TGTGCCAGCAGCCAAGAAGGGGGCAAACCCTGGGGGGAGCTGTTTTTT
-,TRBV9,-,TRBJ2-3,CASSLAGSRTDTQYF,TGTGCCAGCAGCCTCGCCGGGTCGCGCACAGATACGCAGTATTTT
-,TRBV18,-,TRBJ2-1,CASSTTVSGNEQFF,TGTGCCAGCTCAACCACCGTCTCGGGGAATGAGCAGTTCTTC
-,TRBV3-1/TRBV3-2,TRBD2,TRBJ2-5,CASSPNGLASETQYF,TGTGCCAGCAGCCCCAATGGACTAGCGTCCGAGACCCAGTACTTC
once,TRBV6-5,-,TRBJ2-7,CATAVGRSYEQYF,TGTGCCACCGCGGTGGGTAGGTCCTACGAGCAGTACTTC
-,TRBV2,-,TRBJ2-7,CASSEPGLSYEQYF,TGTGCCAGCAGTGAACCGGGACTCTCCTACGAGCAGTACTTC
once,TRBV6-5,-,TRBJ1-2,CASSYTAALYGYTF,TGTGCCAGCAGTTACACGGCGGCCCTCTATGGCTACACCTTC
few,TRBV7-9,-,TRBJ1-2,CASSLEGGYGYTF,TGTGCCAGCAGCTTAGAAGGGGGCTATGGCTACACCTTC
-,TRBV7-2,TRBD1,TRBJ2-2,CASPWGDRDINTGELFF,TGTGCCAGCCCCTGGGGGGACAGGGATATCAACACCGGGGAGCTGTTTTTT
-,TRBV2,-,TRBJ1-1,CASSENRNTEAFF,TGTGCCAGCAGTGAAAATCGGAACACTGAAGCTTTCTTT
-,TRBV3-1/TRBV3-2,-,TRBJ2-1,CASSQDRGLVAVPHNEQFF,TGTGCCAGCAGCCAAGATCGTGGGTTGGTTGCGGTTCCCCACAATGAGCAGTTCTTC
-,TRBV6-5,-,TRBJ1-1,CASTYRAGNTEAFF,TGTGCCAGCACCTACAGGGCGGGGAACACTGAAGCTTTCTTT
-,TRBV27,TRBD1,TRBJ1-5,CASRWGQGDNQPQHF,TGTGCCAGCAGGTGGGGACAGGGAGACAATCAGCCCCAGCATTTT
-,TRBV19,-,TRBJ1-1,CASSIDRGADTEAFF,TGTGCCAGTAGTATAGACCGGGGGGCGGACACTGAAGCTTTCTTT
-,TRBV9,TRBD2,TRBJ2-3,CASSVDSGARTDTQYF,TGTGCCAGCAGCGTAGATAGCGGGGCCCGCACAGATACGCAGTATTTT
-,TRBV9,-,TRBJ1-1,CASSAAGRGEAFF,TGTGCCAGCAGCGCCGCTGGACGGGGTGAAGCTTTCTTT
-,TRBV5-6,-,TRBJ2-7,CASSSSGLGFYEQYF,TGTGCCAGCAGCTCCAGCGGCCTCGGGTTCTACGAGCAGTACTTC
-,TRBV5-1,TRBD1,TRBJ2-1,CASSLTVQGLNEQFF,TGCGCCAGCAGCTTGACGGTACAGGGGTTGAATGAGCAGTTCTTC
once,TRBV19,-,TRBJ1-5,CASSIGSGWSNQPQHF,TGTGCCAGTAGTATAGGTTCGGGATGGAGCAATCAGCCCCAGCATTTT
-,TRBV5-1,-,TRBJ2-3,CASSLAVIDTQYF,TGCGCCAGCAGCTTGGCGGTTATCGATACGCAGTATTTT
-,TRBV15,-,TRBJ1-6,CATSREQYNSPLHF,TGTGCCACCAGCAGAGAGCAGTATAATTCACCCCTCCACTTT
-,TRBV10-3,TRBD1,TRBJ1-1,CAFTQGGIPMNTEAFF,TGTGCCTTTACACAGGGGGGGATCCCAATGAACACTGAAGCTTTCTTT
-,TRBV19,TRBD1,TRBJ1-5,CASRLGQGARQPQHF,TGTGCCAGTAGGTTGGGACAGGGGGCACGTCAGCCCCAGCATTTT
-,TRBV2,TRBD1,TRBJ2-1,CASRAGTGGYNEQFF,TGTGCCAGCAGAGCCGGGACAGGGGGCTACAATGAGCAGTTCTTC